The 13 T cell receptor beta chains presented below share a single source sample, sequenced in a study of blood T cell repertoires in COVID-19. TCRdb's copy holds only in-frame clones and misses some; the assay was immunoSEQ multiplex PCR. The sample comprises over 100,000 clones, about 89% of which are singletons, and around 4.2% rests with the top ten. Sequencing used peripheral blood. These receptors all come from a man in his sixties with COVID-19, enrolled during active disease.

The CDR3 protein is CASSYRQGGNTGELFF. The CDR3 bases are TGCGCCAGCAGCTACCGACAGGGAGGAAACACCGGGGAGCTGTTTTTT. The genes are TRBV5-1 and TRBJ2-2; tentatively, D is TRBD1 (7 bases). CDR3 size: 16 residues. Germline lookup yields CDR1 SGHRS and CDR2 YFSETQ. V shed 3 bases and J shed 2 bases, with 14 bases lying between them.

This chain joins TRBV10-1 and TRBJ2-7; 9 bases are a match to TRBD2. CDR1 and CDR2 (germline): WNHNN, SYGVQD (reference sequence). The CDR3 contains 15 residues. The ends lost 3 bases at V and 2 bases at J; junction bases unmatched: 5. Here the CDR3 DNA reads TGCGCCAGCAGTGAAGAGACTAGCGGAGCCTACGAGCAGTACTTC. Translated, it gives CASSEETSGAYEQYF.

The rearrangement links TRBV2 to TRBJ1-2, with D possibly matching TRBD1 (5 bases). CDR3 size: 13 residues. Per the germline V gene, CDR1 is SNHLY and CDR2 is FYNNEI. Deletions cut 3 bases from V and 4 bases from J, with 9 bases between. The CDR3 loop reads CASSELTAYGYTF. DNA for the CDR3: TGTGCCAGCAGTGAGTTGACAGCCTATGGCTACACCTTC. The whole variable domain, remainder taken from reference TRBV2 and TRBJ1-2, is EPEVTQTPSHQVTQMGQEVILRCVPISNHLYFYWYRQILGQKVEFLVSFYNNEISEKSEIFDDQFSVERPDGSNFTLKIRSTKLEDSAMYFCASSELTAYGYTFGSGTRLTVV.

The rearrangement links TRBV30 to TRBJ2-5; 8 positions match TRBD1. Germline loops: CDR1 GTSNPN, CDR2 SVGIG (reference sequence). This CDR3 has 14 residues. Trimming at V came to 1 base and at J to 5 bases, leaving 6 bases not matched to a gene. CDR3 coding DNA: TGTGCCTGGAGTGGGGGACAGGCTTTGGAGACCCAGTACTTC. The encoded protein is CAWSGGQALETQYF.

The J gene is TRBJ1-2, the V gene TRBV9, with 8 bases that match TRBD1. The CDR3 consists of 14 residues. CDR1 and CDR2 from the germline V gene are SGDLS and YYNGEE. With 4 bases clipped from V and 7 bases from J, the junction kept 9 bases outside the gene matches. CDR3 bases: TGTGCCAGCAGCATTCAGGGGGCGCTGGGTGGCTACACCTTC. This gives the protein CASSIQGALGGYTF. Full variable domain (remainder filled in from reference TRBV9 and TRBJ1-2): DSGVTQTPKHLITATGQRVTLRCSPRSGDLSVYWYQQSLDQGLQFLIQYYNGEERAKGNILERFSAQQFPDLHSELNLSSLELGDSALYFCASSIQGALGGYTFGSGTRLTVV.

The V and J genes are TRBV4-1 and TRBJ2-7, with 7 bases lining up with TRBD2. Trimming at V came to 1 base and at J to 7 bases, leaving 13 bases not matched to a gene. The V gene's germline CDR1 is MGHRA and CDR2 YSYEKL. The CDR3 totals 16 residues. For the CDR3, the DNA is TGCGCCAGCAGCCAAGTATCTCAGGGAGGGTCTTGGGAGCAGTACTTC. This gives the protein CASSQVSQGGSWEQYF.

The chain joins TRBV11-2 to TRBJ1-2; a possible D gene is TRBD1 (6 bases). In germline, CDR1 is SGHAT, CDR2 FQNNGV. Between the trimmed V and J ends, which lost 4 bases and 2 bases, there was a span of 11 bases. The length of the CDR3 is 14 residues. Here the CDR3 reads CASSWNRENYGYTF. DNA of the CDR3: TGTGCCAGCAGCTGGAACAGGGAAAACTATGGCTACACCTTC.

The count of this clone is one. CDR3 residues: CASRGTGLNYGYTF. The CDR3 region has the DNA TGTGCCAGTAGGGGGACAGGTCTTAACTATGGCTACACCTTC. The V gene is TRBV19, the J gene TRBJ1-2, with 8 bases identical to TRBD1. Losses at the gene ends were 6 bases for V and 1 base for J; bases not matched to a gene: 4. The CDR3 length is 14 residues. Germline CDR1 and CDR2: LNHDA and SQIVND (reference sequence).

The rearrangement links TRBV19 to TRBJ2-5; D ambiguous. V lost 2 bases to trimming and J lost 2 bases, with 18 bases between them. The germline V gene encodes CDR1 LNHDA and CDR2 SQIVND (reference sequence). This CDR3 is built from 17 residues. The CDR3 is CASSIRVRRDGQETQYF. The DNA of the CDR3 is TGTGCCAGTAGTATACGGGTGAGAAGAGATGGTCAAGAGACCCAGTACTTC.

This sequence joins TRBV2 and TRBJ2-1, with 10 nucleotides matching TRBD2. CDR3 length: 17 residues. Looked up from germline, CDR1 is SNHLY and CDR2 is FYNNEI. Trimming took 6 bases from V and 0 from J; bases not matched to a gene: 8. CDR3 protein: CASSPSGGPSSYNEQFF. Written as DNA, the CDR3 is TGTGCCAGCAGCCCTAGCGGGGGCCCTAGCTCCTACAATGAGCAGTTCTTC.

V is TRBV11-2 and J is TRBJ2-3; possible D gene TRBD2, 6 bases. This CDR3 has 15 residues. Germline CDR1 reads SGHAT; CDR2 reads FQNNGV. The ends were cut back, 1 base at V and 4 bases at J, with 12 bases in the middle. The CDR3 loop reads CASSLGDLGSDTQYF. The CDR3 DNA is TGTGCCAGCAGCTTAGGGGACTTGGGATCAGATACGCAGTATTTT.

V gene TRBV6-5 combines with J gene TRBJ1-2; a possible D gene is TRBD1 (5 bases). Germline V gene lookup returns CDR1 MNHEY and CDR2 SVGAGI. This CDR3 comprises 15 residues. V lost 6 bases and J 3 bases, leaving 17 bases between the germline ends. CDR3 nucleotides: TGTGCCAGCAGGAGGGGACTATCGGCTGACTATGGCTACACCTTC. Its translation: CASRRGLSADYGYTF.

In this sample, this clone turned up once. The chain combines TRBV12-3 or TRBV12-4 with TRBJ1-5; no clear D gene. Trimming removed 6 bases from V and 7 bases from J, with 13 bases in between. The CDR3 has 13 amino acids. The CDR3: CASRPASGQPQHF. CDR3 nucleotide sequence: TGTGCCAGCAGACCCGCATCGGGACAGCCCCAGCATTTT.